This TCR beta chain was documented in a study of blood T cell repertoires in COVID-19. About the study: The United States, Italy and Spain provided the acute and convalescent COVID-19 samples.

V was cut by 6 bases and J by 2 bases, with 8 bases left in between. CDR3 length: 11 amino acids. Looked up from germline, CDR1 is DFQATT and CDR2 is SNEGSKA (reference sequence). Study processing details: Amplification from reference gene primers served as the basis for estimated nucleated cell counts. Some clones are missing from TCRdb's copy, which holds only in-frame ones; the method was immunoSEQ multiplex PCR. D and trimming come from the DNA, and the V and J calls and clone size come from that table. The profile shows some 180,000 clones, less than 85% of them singletons. Sequences were obtained from peripheral blood. The receptor's source is a man aged 50-59 years who had recovered from COVID-19. V usage is TRBV20-1 and J usage is TRBJ2-7; tentatively, D is TRBD1 (6 bases). This CDR3 is CSARTAYEQYF. The CDR3 DNA reads as TGCAGTGCCAGGACAGCCTACGAGCAGTACTTC.